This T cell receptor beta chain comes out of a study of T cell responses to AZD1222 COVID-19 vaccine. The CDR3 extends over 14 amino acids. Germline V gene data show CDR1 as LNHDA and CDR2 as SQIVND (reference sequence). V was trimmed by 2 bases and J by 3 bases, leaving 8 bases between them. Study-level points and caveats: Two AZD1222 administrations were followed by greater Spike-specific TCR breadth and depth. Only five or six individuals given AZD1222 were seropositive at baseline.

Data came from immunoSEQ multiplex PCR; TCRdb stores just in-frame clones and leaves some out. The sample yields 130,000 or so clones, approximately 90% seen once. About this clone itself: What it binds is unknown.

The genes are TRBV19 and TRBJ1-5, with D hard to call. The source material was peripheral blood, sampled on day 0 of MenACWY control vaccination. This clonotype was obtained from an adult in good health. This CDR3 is CASSITSYNQPQHF. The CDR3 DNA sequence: TGTGCCAGTAGTATAACTTCTTACAATCAGCCCCAGCATTTT.